These 17 T cell receptor beta chains originate from one sample sequenced in a study of radiation and T cells in renal cell carcinoma. Sequencing used immunoSEQ multiplex PCR; TCRdb keeps in-frame clones, though not all of them. The repertoire holds about 130,000 clones, with 88% as singletons. Indicated time point: blood 2 weeks post-SBRT. Treatment here: 15 Gy SBRT to primary tumor, nephrectomy 4 weeks later. This sample comprised blood, obtained from a patient whose treatment included radiotherapy and nephrectomy. All receptors come from a woman aged 70 to 79 with renal cell carcinoma.

This chain connects TRBV28 to TRBJ2-1; TRBD2 matches at 14 bases. The CDR3 sequence is 15 residues long. V was clipped by 4 bases and J by 15 bases; unmatched bases: 11. Germline values: CDR1 MDHEN, CDR2 SYDVKM. In DNA form, the CDR3 reads TGTGCCAGCAGTTCCCAGACTAGCGGGGGGGCTAATAGGTTCTTC. Its protein is CASSSQTSGGANRFF.

The chain is built from TRBV5-1 and TRBJ1-1; D ambiguous. CDR1 is SGHRS and CDR2 is YFSETQ in the germline V gene. The CDR3 runs to 18 residues. The V gene lost 2 bases and the J gene lost 3 bases, with 23 bases spanning the gap. The CDR3 sequence is CASSFGFGKPPWDTEAFF. In DNA, the CDR3 is TGCGCCAGCAGCTTTGGCTTTGGGAAGCCTCCTTGGGACACTGAAGCTTTCTTT.

This clone was seen just once. The chain employs TRBV6-5 and TRBJ2-1, with D possibly being TRBD2 (5 bases). CDR1 and CDR2 (germline): MNHEY, SVGAGI. Trimming removed 2 bases from V and 7 bases from J, with 18 bases in between. The CDR3 contains 16 residues. The CDR3 is CASSYEYTFSGNEQFF. CDR3 nucleotide sequence: TGTGCCAGCAGTTACGAATACACCTTCTCGGGGAATGAGCAGTTCTTC.

The V gene is TRBV7-2, the J gene TRBJ2-7; a weak D match, TRBD1 (6 bases). V lost 6 bases and J 1 base, leaving 10 bases between the germline ends. CDR3 size: 13 residues. CDR1 and CDR2 (germline): SGHTA, FQGNSA. In DNA form, the CDR3 reads TGTGCCAGCAGTCACAGGGCTTCCTACGAGCAGTACTTC. Its protein product is CASSHRASYEQYF. Full variable domain (remainder filled in from reference TRBV7-2 and TRBJ2-7): GAGVSQSPSNKVTEKGKDVELRCDPISGHTALYWYRQSLGQGLEFLIYFQGNSAPDKSGLPSDRFSAERTGGSVSTLTIQRTQQEDSAVYLCASSHRASYEQYFGPGTRLTVT.

The rearrangement joins TRBV4-2 to TRBJ2-5; D possibly matches TRBD1 or TRBD2 (5 bases each). The CDR3 is 13 amino acids. Germline values: CDR1 LGHNA, CDR2 YNFKEQ. Trimming took off 6 bases at V and 1 base at J, with 9 bases between the two ends. Written as DNA, the CDR3 is TGTGCCAGCAGAGGGGACGGCCAAGAGACCCAGTACTTC. Amino acids: CASRGDGQETQYF.

The CDR3 spells CASSFGGAAAEAFF. DNA of the CDR3: TGCGCCAGCAGCTTCGGAGGGGCCGCGGCTGAAGCTTTCTTT. The V gene is TRBV5-1, the J gene TRBJ1-1, with D perhaps matching TRBD1 (5 bases). The CDR3 runs 14 residues. Germline V gene data show CDR1 as SGHRS and CDR2 as YFSETQ. The V end was cut by 2 bases, the J end by 6 bases, with 14 bases between.

The gene calls are TRBV14 and TRBJ1-3; D is unclear. The CDR3 has 13 residues. Trimming took off 1 base at V and 4 bases at J, with 5 bases between the two ends. In germline, CDR1 is SGHDN, CDR2 FVKESK. The CDR3 reads CASSQVQGNTIYF. The CDR3 DNA reads as TGTGCCAGCAGCCAAGTACAAGGAAACACCATATATTTT.

This chain joins TRBV5-4 and TRBJ1-2; 8 bases match TRBD1. After removal of 4 bases from V and 8 bases from J, the junction contained 10 bases not matched to a gene. Germline CDR1 is SGHNT and CDR2 is YYREEE (reference sequence). The CDR3 is 14 residues long. For the CDR3, the DNA is TGTGCCAGCAGCATTGGACAGGGCGTTTCGGGCTACACCTTC. Its protein is CASSIGQGVSGYTF. The full variable domain, completed using reference TRBV5-4 and TRBJ1-2, is ETGVTQSPTHLIKTRGQQVTLRCSSQSGHNTVSWYQQALGQGPQFIFQYYREEENGRGNFPPRFSGLQFPNYSSELNVNALELDDSALYLCASSIGQGVSGYTFGSGTRLTVV.

This CDR3 reads CASSPGQFSYEQYF. CDR3 sequence (DNA): TGTGCCAGCTCACCAGGACAGTTCTCCTACGAGCAGTACTTC. This chain uses TRBV18 with TRBJ2-7, with D perhaps TRBD1 (6 bases). The CDR3 has 14 amino acids. Germline V gene sequence: CDR1 KGHSH, CDR2 LQKENI. The germline V and J ends were trimmed by 2 bases and 0 bases, with 8 bases remaining between them.

The rearrangement joins TRBV7-9 to TRBJ2-7; D gene ambiguous. Trimming shortened V by 2 bases and J by 6 bases, and 8 bases separated the two germline ends. Looked up from germline, CDR1 is SEHNR and CDR2 is FQNEAQ (reference sequence). The CDR3 length is 12 residues. The CDR3 nucleotides read TGTGCCAGCAGCTTAAGAGACACCGAGCAGTACTTC. It encodes CASSLRDTEQYF. Based on the CDR3 plus reference TRBV7-9 and TRBJ2-7, the full variable domain is DTGVSQNPRHKITKRGQNVTFRCDPISEHNRLYWYRQTLGQGPEFLTYFQNEAQLEKSRLLSDRFSAERPKGSFSTLEIQRTEQGDSAMYLCASSLRDTEQYFGPGTRLTVT.

The V call is TRBV5-1, the J call TRBJ2-3; 9 bases are a match to TRBD2. The CDR3 loop spans 17 amino acids. CDR1 is SGHRS, CDR2 YFSETQ, per germline. The trim removed 2 bases at V and 4 bases at J, leaving 11 bases unmatched. As DNA, the CDR3 is TGCGCCAGCAGCTTACCGGGAGGCGGGGGGGCCTCAGATACGCAGTATTTT. This sequence encodes CASSLPGGGGASDTQYF.

The genes are TRBV7-8 and TRBJ1-6; TRBD1 agrees at 8 bases. The germline V gene has CDR1 SGHVS and CDR2 FQNEAQ. Trimming cost V 2 bases and J 9 bases; bases outside gene matches: 6. The CDR3 loop spans 15 amino acids. CDR3 amino acids: CASSLQVTGASPLHF. CDR3 sequence (DNA): TGTGCCAGCAGCTTACAGGTGACAGGGGCTTCACCCCTCCACTTT. Based on the CDR3 plus reference TRBV7-8 and TRBJ1-6, the full variable domain is GAGVSQSPRYKVAKRGQDVALRCDPISGHVSLFWYQQALGQGPEFLTYFQNEAQLDKSGLPSDRFFAERPEGSVSTLKIQRTQQEDSAVYLCASSLQVTGASPLHFGNGTRLTVT.

The gene calls are TRBV19 and TRBJ1-1; D might be TRBD1 (6 bases). Trimming removed 5 bases at V and 1 base at J, with 8 bases between. From germline, CDR1 is LNHDA and CDR2 SQIVND (reference sequence). The CDR3 has 13 amino acids. The CDR3 is CASSPGQNTEAFF. CDR3 bases: TGTGCCAGTAGTCCGGGACAGAACACTGAAGCTTTCTTT.

A single count supports this clone. The chain links TRBV30 to TRBJ2-1, with TRBD2 matching over 12 bases. This CDR3 has 17 residues. Germline loops: CDR1 GTSNPN, CDR2 SVGIG (reference sequence). The J segment lost 0 bases and the V segment lost 1 base, leaving 4 bases of the junction unmatched. CDR3 sequence reads: CAWSGTSGVRSYNEQFF. CDR3 DNA: TGTGCCTGGAGTGGGACTAGCGGGGTTCGCTCCTACAATGAGCAGTTCTTC.

This chain uses TRBV30 with TRBJ1-6, with D maybe TRBD1 (5 bases). The germline CDR1 and CDR2 sequences are GTSNPN and SVGIG (reference sequence). This CDR3 has 14 amino acids. V lost 3 bases, J lost 10 bases, and 16 bases lay in between. The CDR3 reads CAWSPRGKGSPLHF. The CDR3 DNA follows: TGTGCCTGGAGCCCTCGTGGGAAGGGGTCACCCCTCCACTTT.

The chain recombines TRBV28 with TRBJ2-3; 7 nucleotides agree with TRBD1. Trimming cost V 4 bases and J 7 bases; bases outside gene matches: 11. There are 15 residues in the CDR3. CDR1 is MDHEN and CDR2 is SYDVKM in the germline V gene. The CDR3 coding sequence is TGTGCCAGCAGTTCGACCGGGACAGCAGATTATACGCAGTATTTT. Its protein product is CASSSTGTADYTQYF.

The genes are TRBV11-2 and TRBJ2-3; 10 nucleotides match TRBD2. After removal of 2 bases from V and 1 base from J, the junction contained 6 bases not matched to a gene. The V gene's germline CDR1 is SGHAT and CDR2 FQNNGV. The CDR3 is 17 amino acids. The CDR3: CASSLTRLAGGTDTQYF. As DNA, the CDR3 is TGTGCCAGCAGCTTAACCCGGCTAGCGGGGGGCACAGATACGCAGTATTTT.